Shown below are 25 T cell receptor beta chains from a single sample sequenced in a study of T cells after yellow fever vaccination. TCRdb passed the 5' RACE reads through MiXCR, listing each CDR3 protein once. This sample has 450,000 to 600,000 distinct CDR3 sequences, with 13% found just once. Sequenced material: PBMCs, taken on the day of the yellow fever booster vaccination. The receptors shown here come from a man younger than 45 who received the YFV17D yellow fever vaccine.

The chain joins TRBV5-5 to TRBJ2-7; a weak D match, TRBD2 (6 bases). Trimming cost V 5 bases and J 4 bases, with 19 bases left between them. Germline V lookup: CDR1 SGHKS, CDR2 YYEKEE (reference sequence). CDR3 size: 15 residues. The CDR3 loop is CASSTTGTARYEQYF. CDR3 coding DNA: TGTGCCAGCAGTACGACCGGGACTGCCAGATACGAGCAGTACTTC. Complete variable domain (other parts from reference TRBV5-5 and TRBJ2-7): DAGVTQSPTHLIKTRGQQVTLRCSPISGHKSVSWYQQVLGQGPQFIFQYYEKEERGRGNFPDRFSARQFPNYSSELNVNALLLGDSALYLCASSTTGTARYEQYFGPGTRLTVT.

The CDR3 region is CSARGGRAGDEQFF. CDR3 in DNA: TGCAGTGCTAGAGGCGGGAGGGCCGGCGATGAGCAGTTCTTC. J is TRBJ2-1 and V is TRBV20-1, with TRBD2 matching 9 bases. Trimming took 1 base from V and 8 from J; bases not matched to a gene: 6. The CDR3 loop spans 14 amino acids. CDR1 DFQATT and CDR2 SNEGSKA come from the germline V gene (reference sequence).

This clonotype was seen repeatedly, ten times or more. The rearrangement joins TRBV7-2 to TRBJ2-1; D ambiguous. The germline gives CDR1 SGHTA, CDR2 FQGNSA. V shed 1 base and J shed 5 bases, with 9 bases lying between them. The CDR3 contains 14 residues. DNA for the CDR3: TGTGCCAGCAGCTTAGTAATAGCTAACAATGAGCAGTTCTTC. It codes for CASSLVIANNEQFF.

This clonotype was counted at least ten times. This chain joins TRBV6-2 or TRBV6-3 and TRBJ2-7; TRBD2 is a possible D gene (6 bases). Germline-derived CDR1 and CDR2 are MNHEY and SVGEGT. The V end was cut by 6 bases, the J end by 4 bases, with 10 bases between. This CDR3 spans 12 amino acids. CDR3 protein: CASRRGSYEQYF. The DNA for the CDR3 is TGTGCCAGCAGGCGGGGCTCTTACGAGCAGTACTTC.

The CDR3 DNA sequence: TGTGCCAGCAGGATGACAGGGGGCCAAGAGACCCAGTACTTC. Its translation is CASRMTGGQETQYF. The rearrangement links TRBV28 to TRBJ2-5, with TRBD1 matching over 9 bases. The CDR3 is 14 residues long. Trimming took 6 bases from V and 1 from J; bases not matched to a gene: 3. CDR1 is MDHEN and CDR2 is SYDVKM in the germline V gene.

The V and J genes are TRBV12-3 or TRBV12-4 and TRBJ2-7, with TRBD1 identical over 8 bases. The trim removed 4 bases at V and 0 bases at J, leaving 5 bases unmatched. The CDR3 is made up of 15 amino acids. DNA for the CDR3: TGTGCCAGCAGTTCACAGGGGGGATACTCCTACGAGCAGTACTTC. It encodes CASSSQGGYSYEQYF.

This clonotype occurred a few times. The chain links TRBV18 to TRBJ1-1; 7 bases line up with TRBD1. CDR1 KGHSH and CDR2 LQKENI come from the germline V gene. V lost 1 base and J lost 3; bases outside the gene matches: 2. This CDR3 comprises 14 residues. Here the CDR3 reads CASSPLRGDTEAFF. CDR3 nucleotides: TGTGCCAGCTCACCACTCAGGGGGGACACTGAAGCTTTCTTT.

The rearrangement joins TRBV5-5 to TRBJ1-3, with no clear D. This CDR3 contains 15 residues. With 1 base removed from V and 0 bases from J, the gap between germline ends came to 8 bases. In germline, CDR1 is SGHKS, CDR2 YYEKEE (reference sequence). CDR3 DNA sequence: TGTGCCAGCAGCTTGTTGGCGGCCTCTGGAAACACCATATATTTT. Protein product: CASSLLAASGNTIYF.

The rearrangement joins TRBV7-2 to TRBJ2-7; TRBD1 aligns across 7 bases. Germline V gives CDR1 SGHTA, CDR2 FQGNSA. The J segment lost 3 bases and the V segment lost 3 bases, leaving 5 bases of the junction unmatched. The CDR3 is made up of 14 amino acids. This CDR3 reads CASSFSRTGYEQYF. The CDR3 nucleotides read TGTGCCAGCAGCTTTTCCCGGACAGGCTACGAGCAGTACTTC.

The CDR3 DNA reads TGTGCCAGCAGCATCTTACCTGCGGAGACCCAGTACTTC. Protein product: CASSILPAETQYF. This chain links TRBV7-9 with TRBJ2-5; D is uncertain. Germline CDR1 SEHNR, CDR2 FQNEAQ (reference sequence). The CDR3 is 13 amino acids. Trimming stripped 5 bases from V and 5 bases from J, with 12 bases between.

This clonotype was detected a few times. As DNA, the CDR3 is TGCAGTGCGCTCGGACAGGAGGAGTACAATGAGCAGTTCTTC. This translates into CSALGQEEYNEQFF. V and J are TRBV20-1 and TRBJ2-1; 7 bases map to TRBD1. The CDR3 is 14 amino acids. Unmatched junction bases numbered 9, after V lost 6 bases and J lost 4 bases. Germline V gene lookup returns CDR1 DFQATT and CDR2 SNEGSKA (reference sequence).

This clonotype has a handful of counts. The CDR3 nucleotides read TGTGCCAGCACCCCCCTAGGCCCGCGGGGTGGCGGGGAGCTGTTTTTT. It translates to CASTPLGPRGGGELFF. This chain joins TRBV10-3 and TRBJ2-2, with D tentatively TRBD2 (6 bases). The V end lost 10 bases, the J end lost 7 bases, and 25 bases lay between the germline ends. The CDR3 contains 16 residues. Germline CDR1 and CDR2: ENHRY and SYGVKD.

The CDR3 sequence is CSAGGGPSSYNEQFF. The DNA for the CDR3 is TGCAGTGCAGGTGGGGGACCGAGCTCCTACAATGAGCAGTTCTTC. The chain is built from TRBV20-1 and TRBJ2-1, with D possibly being TRBD1 or TRBD2 (5 bases each). Germline CDR1 and CDR2: DFQATT and SNEGSKA (reference sequence). V was pared by 6 bases and J by 0 bases, with 15 bases between. The CDR3 runs to 15 residues.

The rearrangement uses TRBV20-1 and TRBJ2-3; the match to TRBD2 covers 7 bases. CDR1 and CDR2 from the germline V gene are DFQATT and SNEGSKA (reference sequence). CDR3 length: 15 residues. J lost 4 bases, V lost 0 bases, and 7 bases had no gene match. CDR3 residues: CSARDWAGVSDTQYF. For the CDR3, the DNA is TGCAGTGCTAGAGATTGGGCGGGAGTGTCAGATACGCAGTATTTT.

The chain has TRBV30 and TRBJ1-6; D may be TRBD1 (5 bases). The germline V gene encodes CDR1 GTSNPN and CDR2 SVGIG (reference sequence). The CDR3 runs to 15 residues. With 0 bases removed from V and 8 bases from J, the gap between germline ends came to 14 bases. The CDR3 DNA follows: TGTGCCTGGAGTGTACTCGGGGGAAGGGATTCACCCCTCCACTTT. This translates into CAWSVLGGRDSPLHF.

This clonotype was recorded a few times. V gene TRBV7-2 combines with J gene TRBJ2-4; the D gene could be TRBD1 or TRBD2 (5 bases each). Trimming removed 5 bases at V and 8 bases at J, with 13 bases between. This CDR3 is 13 amino acids long. Germline V CDR1 and CDR2: SGHTA, FQGNSA. CDR3 in DNA: TGTGCCAGCAGCGGGGCAGGACTGTACATTCAGTACTTC. Its protein is CASSGAGLYIQYF.

V and J are TRBV6-5 and TRBJ2-5; the match to TRBD2 covers 8 bases. The V and J ends lost 3 bases and 5 bases, in that order; junction bases with no gene match: 8. In germline, CDR1 is MNHEY, CDR2 SVGAGI. This CDR3 region has 15 residues. The CDR3 is CASSYLGLALETQYF. CDR3 nucleotides: TGTGCCAGCAGTTATCTTGGACTAGCTCTTGAGACCCAGTACTTC.

This clonotype appeared a few times. The V and J genes are TRBV7-2 and TRBJ2-5; D is unclear. Germline CDR1 and CDR2: SGHTA and FQGNSA. CDR3 length equals 13 residues. V lost 2 bases and J lost 0, with 4 bases in between. The CDR3 DNA sequence: TGTGCCAGCAGCTTATTATACCAAGAGACCCAGTACTTC. As protein: CASSLLYQETQYF.

This chain joins TRBV18 and TRBJ2-3; D is undetermined. Germline V gene data show CDR1 as KGHSH and CDR2 as LQKENI. This CDR3 contains 14 residues. V gave up 0 bases and J gave up 7 bases, with 11 bases separating them. This CDR3 is CASSPPDVRNTQYF. As DNA, the CDR3 is TGTGCCAGCTCACCACCGGACGTTCGGAATACGCAGTATTTT.

The rearrangement joins TRBV7-2 to TRBJ2-3; TRBD2 matches at 13 bases. V lost 2 bases, J lost 6 bases, and 5 bases stayed unmatched. The germline V gene has CDR1 SGHTA and CDR2 FQGNSA. CDR3 length equals 16 residues. The CDR3 coding sequence is TGTGCCAGCAGCTTAATAGGACTAGCGGGAGATGATACGCAGTATTTT. Translation gives CASSLIGLAGDDTQYF.

This clonotype was seen more than once but under ten times. The gene calls are TRBV5-5 and TRBJ1-6, with 7 bases aligning to TRBD1. CDR1 is SGHKS and CDR2 is YYEKEE in the germline V gene (reference sequence). V gave up 2 bases and J gave up 9 bases; unmatched junction bases: 11. The CDR3 runs to 16 residues. CDR3 coding DNA: TGTGCCAGCAGCTTCCGGGGCACGACAGGGAGTTCACCCCTCCACTTT. Translation gives CASSFRGTTGSSPLHF.

This clonotype has only one observation. V usage is TRBV6-2 or TRBV6-3 and J usage is TRBJ2-7; TRBD2 matches 9 bases. The V gene's germline CDR1 is MNHEY and CDR2 SVGEGT. V dropped 4 bases and J dropped 6; count of bases not matched to a gene: 7. This CDR3 is built from 14 residues. The CDR3 DNA is TGTGCCAGCAGTTGTAGCGGGAGAAGTAGCGAGCAGTACTTC. Residues: CASSCSGRSSEQYF.

This clonotype has just a few counts. This chain uses TRBV29-1 with TRBJ2-5, with 12 positions matching TRBD2. V shed 0 bases, J shed 1 base, and the junction held 3 bases outside the gene matches. The CDR3 runs to 16 residues. CDR1 SQVTM and CDR2 ANQGSEA come from the germline V gene. The CDR3 DNA follows: TGCAGCGTTGAAGATTGGACTAGCGGGATCCAAGAGACCCAGTACTTC. It yields the protein CSVEDWTSGIQETQYF.

This clonotype was seen more than once but under ten times. The chain is built from TRBV18 and TRBJ1-1, with 7 bases matching TRBD1. Germline V gene lookup returns CDR1 KGHSH and CDR2 LQKENI. CDR3 size: 14 residues. V shed 3 bases and J 4 bases; nucleotides not matched to a gene: 5. The DNA of the CDR3 is TGTGCCAGCTCACCCACAGGGGAGGGCACTGAAGCTTTCTTT. Its translation: CASSPTGEGTEAFF.

In this sample, this clonotype turned up once. The chain has TRBV23-1 and TRBJ2-5, with 11 bases that match TRBD2. TRBV23-1 is an ORF, and what it does is uncertain. The V gene end was trimmed by 0 bases and the J gene end by 2 bases; junction bases not matched to a gene: 8. The CDR3 spans 18 residues. CDR3 residues: CASSQSPRLAGRQETQYF. CDR3 nucleotides: TGCGCCAGCAGTCAATCCCCTCGACTAGCGGGAAGACAAGAGACCCAGTACTTC.